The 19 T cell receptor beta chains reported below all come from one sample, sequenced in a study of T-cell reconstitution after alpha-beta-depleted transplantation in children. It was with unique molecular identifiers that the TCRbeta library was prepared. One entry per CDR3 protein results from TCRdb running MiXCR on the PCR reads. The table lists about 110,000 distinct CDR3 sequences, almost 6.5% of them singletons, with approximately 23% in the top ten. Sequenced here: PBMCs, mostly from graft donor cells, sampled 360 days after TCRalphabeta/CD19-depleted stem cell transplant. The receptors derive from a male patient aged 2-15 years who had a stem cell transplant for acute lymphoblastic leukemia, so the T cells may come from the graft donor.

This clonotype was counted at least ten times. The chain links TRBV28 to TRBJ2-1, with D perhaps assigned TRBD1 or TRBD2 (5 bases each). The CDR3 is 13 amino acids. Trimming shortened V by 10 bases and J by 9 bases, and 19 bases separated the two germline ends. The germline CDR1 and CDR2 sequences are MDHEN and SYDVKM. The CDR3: CATLELGVIEQFF. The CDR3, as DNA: TGTGCCACCTTAGAACTAGGGGTAATTGAGCAGTTCTTC.

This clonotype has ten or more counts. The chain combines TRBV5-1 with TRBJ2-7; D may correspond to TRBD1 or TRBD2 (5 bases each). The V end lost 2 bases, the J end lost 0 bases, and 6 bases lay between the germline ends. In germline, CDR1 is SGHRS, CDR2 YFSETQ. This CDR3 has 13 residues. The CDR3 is CASSFGTSYEQYF. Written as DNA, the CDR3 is TGCGCCAGCAGCTTTGGGACCTCCTACGAGCAGTACTTC.

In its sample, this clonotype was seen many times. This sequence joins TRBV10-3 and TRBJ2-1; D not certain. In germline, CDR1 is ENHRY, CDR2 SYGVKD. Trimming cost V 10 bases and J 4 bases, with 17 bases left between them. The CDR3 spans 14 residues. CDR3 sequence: CATRPLSEYNEQFF. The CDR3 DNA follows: TGTGCCACCCGCCCCCTATCTGAGTACAATGAGCAGTTCTTC.

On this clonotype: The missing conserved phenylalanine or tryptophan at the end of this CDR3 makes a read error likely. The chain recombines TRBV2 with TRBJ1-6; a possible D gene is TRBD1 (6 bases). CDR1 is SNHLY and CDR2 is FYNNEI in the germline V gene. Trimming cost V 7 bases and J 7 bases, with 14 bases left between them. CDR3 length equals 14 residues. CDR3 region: CASIGGPGNSPLHS. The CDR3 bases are TGTGCCAGCATAGGGGGGCCAGGGAATTCACCCCTCCACTCT.

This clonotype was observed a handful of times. The CDR3 region is CASSLDLAGLPGELFF. CDR3 nucleotides: TGTGCCAGCAGCTTAGACCTAGCGGGACTACCCGGGGAGCTGTTTTTT. The rearrangement joins TRBV7-6 to TRBJ2-2; 9 bases align to TRBD2. The CDR3 contains 16 residues. V lost 1 base to trimming and J lost 6 bases; unmatched junction nucleotides: 6. CDR1 SGHVS and CDR2 FNYEAQ come from the germline V gene.

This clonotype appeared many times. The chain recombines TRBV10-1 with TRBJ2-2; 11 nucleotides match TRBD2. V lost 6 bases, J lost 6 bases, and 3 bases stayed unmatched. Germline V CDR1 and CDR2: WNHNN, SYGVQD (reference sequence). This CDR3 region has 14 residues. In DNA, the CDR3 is TGCGCCAGCAGCACTAGCGGGGGAGCCGGGGAGCTGTTTTTT. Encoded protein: CASSTSGGAGELFF.

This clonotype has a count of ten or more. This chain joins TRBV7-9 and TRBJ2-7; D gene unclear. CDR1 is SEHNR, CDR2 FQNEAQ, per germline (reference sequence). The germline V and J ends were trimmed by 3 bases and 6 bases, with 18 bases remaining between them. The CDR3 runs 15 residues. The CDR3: CASSFSLDGRGEQYF. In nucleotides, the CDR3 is TGTGCCAGCAGCTTTTCCCTCGACGGTAGAGGCGAGCAGTACTTC.

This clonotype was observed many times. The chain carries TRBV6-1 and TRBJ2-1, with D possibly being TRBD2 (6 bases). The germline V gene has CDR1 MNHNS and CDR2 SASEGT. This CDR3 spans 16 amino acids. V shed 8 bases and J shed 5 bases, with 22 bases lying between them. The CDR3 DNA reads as TGTGCCAGCCCTCCGGGTCGGCGGGATCCTCACAATGAGCAGTTCTTC. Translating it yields CASPPGRRDPHNEQFF.

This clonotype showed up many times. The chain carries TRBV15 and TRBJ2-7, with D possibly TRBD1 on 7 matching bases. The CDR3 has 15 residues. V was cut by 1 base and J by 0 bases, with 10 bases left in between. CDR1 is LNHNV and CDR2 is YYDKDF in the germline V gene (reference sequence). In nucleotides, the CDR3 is TGTGCCACCAGCAGAGGGAGGGACAGCTCCTACGAGCAGTACTTC. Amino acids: CATSRGRDSSYEQYF.

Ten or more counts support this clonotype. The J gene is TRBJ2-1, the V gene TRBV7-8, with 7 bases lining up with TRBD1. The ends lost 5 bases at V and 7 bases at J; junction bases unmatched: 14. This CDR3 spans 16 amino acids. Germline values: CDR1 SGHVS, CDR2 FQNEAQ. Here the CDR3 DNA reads TGTGCCAGCAGCGCCACCACCGGACAGGCGGTGAATGAGCAGTTCTTC. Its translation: CASSATTGQAVNEQFF.

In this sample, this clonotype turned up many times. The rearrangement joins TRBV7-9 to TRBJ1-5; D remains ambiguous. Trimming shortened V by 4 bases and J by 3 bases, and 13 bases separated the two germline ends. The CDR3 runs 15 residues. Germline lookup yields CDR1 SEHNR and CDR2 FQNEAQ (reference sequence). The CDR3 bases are TGTGCCAGCAGCTCCACAGACAACACCAATCAGCCCCAGCATTTT. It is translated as CASSSTDNTNQPQHF.

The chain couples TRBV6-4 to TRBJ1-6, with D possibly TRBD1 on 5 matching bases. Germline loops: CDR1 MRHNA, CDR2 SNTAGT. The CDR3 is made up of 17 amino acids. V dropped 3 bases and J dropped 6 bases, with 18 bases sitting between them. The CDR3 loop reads CASSDLPAGSGNSPLHF. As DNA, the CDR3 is TGTGCCAGCAGTGATCTTCCCGCAGGGAGTGGTAATTCACCCCTCCACTTT.

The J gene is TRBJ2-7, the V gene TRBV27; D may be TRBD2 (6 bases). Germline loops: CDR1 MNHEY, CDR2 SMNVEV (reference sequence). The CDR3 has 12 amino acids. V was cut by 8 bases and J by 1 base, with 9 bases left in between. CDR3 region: CASGGLSYEQYF. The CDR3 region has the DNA TGTGCCAGCGGAGGGTTGTCCTACGAGCAGTACTTC.

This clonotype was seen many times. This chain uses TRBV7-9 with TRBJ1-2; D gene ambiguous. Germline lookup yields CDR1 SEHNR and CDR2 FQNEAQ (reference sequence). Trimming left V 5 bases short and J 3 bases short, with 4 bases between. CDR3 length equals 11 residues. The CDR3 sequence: CASSLYYGYTF. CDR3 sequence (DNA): TGTGCCAGCAGCCTCTACTATGGCTACACCTTC. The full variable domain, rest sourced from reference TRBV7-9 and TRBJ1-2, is DTGVSQNPRHKITKRGQNVTFRCDPISEHNRLYWYRQTLGQGPEFLTYFQNEAQLEKSRLLSDRFSAERPKGSFSTLEIQRTEQGDSAMYLCASSLYYGYTFGSGTRLTVV.

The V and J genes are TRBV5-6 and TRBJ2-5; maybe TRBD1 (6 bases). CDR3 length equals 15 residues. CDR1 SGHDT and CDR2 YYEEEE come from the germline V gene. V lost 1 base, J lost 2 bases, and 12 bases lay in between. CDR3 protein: CASSLLAGVQETQYF. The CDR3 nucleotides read TGTGCCAGCAGCTTGTTGGCAGGGGTTCAAGAGACCCAGTACTTC.

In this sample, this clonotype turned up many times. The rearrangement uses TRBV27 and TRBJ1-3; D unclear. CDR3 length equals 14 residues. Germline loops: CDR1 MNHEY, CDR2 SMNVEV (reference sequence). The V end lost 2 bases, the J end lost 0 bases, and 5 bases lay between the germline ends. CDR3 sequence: CASSLGASGNTIYF. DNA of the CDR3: TGTGCCAGCAGTTTAGGAGCCTCTGGAAACACCATATATTTT.

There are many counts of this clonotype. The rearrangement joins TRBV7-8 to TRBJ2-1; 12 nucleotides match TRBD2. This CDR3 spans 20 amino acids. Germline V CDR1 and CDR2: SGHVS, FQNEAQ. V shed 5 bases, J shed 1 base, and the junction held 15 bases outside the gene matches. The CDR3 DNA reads TGTGCCAGCAGCGCCCCTGGAGGTCTAGCGGGGGGGCAATCCTACAATGAGCAGTTCTTC. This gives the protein CASSAPGGLAGGQSYNEQFF. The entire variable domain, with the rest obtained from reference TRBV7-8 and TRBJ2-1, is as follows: GAGVSQSPRYKVAKRGQDVALRCDPISGHVSLFWYQQALGQGPEFLTYFQNEAQLDKSGLPSDRFFAERPEGSVSTLKIQRTQQEDSAVYLCASSAPGGLAGGQSYNEQFFGPGTRLTVL.

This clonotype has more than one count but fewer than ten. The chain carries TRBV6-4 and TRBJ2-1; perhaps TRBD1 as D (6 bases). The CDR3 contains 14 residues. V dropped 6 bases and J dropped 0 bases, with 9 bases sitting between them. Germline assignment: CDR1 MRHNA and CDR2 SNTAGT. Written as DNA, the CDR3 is TGTGCCAGCAGCCCGACAGGCTCCTACAATGAGCAGTTCTTC. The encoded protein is CASSPTGSYNEQFF.

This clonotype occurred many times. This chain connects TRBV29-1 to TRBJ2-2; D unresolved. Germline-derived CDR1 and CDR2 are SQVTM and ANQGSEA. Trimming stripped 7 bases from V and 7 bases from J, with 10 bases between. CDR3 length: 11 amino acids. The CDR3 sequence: CSGRYDGELFF. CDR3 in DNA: TGCAGCGGACGTTACGACGGGGAGCTGTTTTTT.